Listed below are T cell receptor beta chains from one sample, sequenced in a study of T cell responses to AZD1222 COVID-19 vaccine. The assay was immunoSEQ multiplex PCR, and TCRdb's table has in-frame clones only and misses some. The sample yields some 110,000 clones, around 91% seen once. Specimen: peripheral blood, collected on day 0 of AZD1222 vaccination. Receptors were obtained from an adult in good health. CDR3s include the opening cysteine and the closing phenylalanine or tryptophan. D genes are given only for firm matches. The size field is filled for only some rows; it gives once, few, many or a size class.

v_gene: TRBV15; d_gene: .; j_gene: TRBJ1-5; abundance: .; CDR3nt: TGTGCCACCAGCAGAGACCCCCAAGGCAATCAGCCCCAGCATTTT; CDR3aa: CATSRDPQGNQPQHF
v_gene: TRBV11-2; d_gene: .; j_gene: TRBJ1-1; abundance: .; CDR3nt: TGTGCCAGCAACCTAGGGGACGGGAACACTGAAGCTTTCTTT; CDR3aa: CASNLGDGNTEAFF
v_gene: TRBV7-2; d_gene: .; j_gene: TRBJ1-2; abundance: .; CDR3nt: TGTGCCAGCAGCCCCCAGTCGGGGGCCCCTAACTATGGCTACACCTTC; CDR3aa: CASSPQSGAPNYGYTF
v_gene: TRBV2; d_gene: .; j_gene: TRBJ1-2; abundance: .; CDR3nt: TGTGCCAGCAGCCCCCCCAGGGGCAGGTCTCGGGTCTATGGCTACACCTTC; CDR3aa: CASSPPRGRSRVYGYTF
v_gene: TRBV3-1/TRBV3-2; d_gene: .; j_gene: TRBJ2-7; abundance: .; CDR3nt: TGTGCCAGCAGCCAAGATCGGACGGGGGCAGCCTACGAGCAGTACTTC; CDR3aa: CASSQDRTGAAYEQYF
v_gene: TRBV19; d_gene: TRBD1; j_gene: TRBJ2-2; abundance: .; CDR3nt: TGTGCCAGTAGTATGACAGGGTGGGACGGGGAGCTGTTTTTT; CDR3aa: CASSMTGWDGELFF
v_gene: TRBV7-2; d_gene: TRBD1; j_gene: TRBJ2-7; abundance: .; CDR3nt: TGTGCCAGCAGCTTACCCGGGACAGGGGGCCGCGCCTCCTACGAGCAGTACTTC; CDR3aa: CASSLPGTGGRASYEQYF
v_gene: TRBV7-9; d_gene: .; j_gene: TRBJ1-1; abundance: .; CDR3nt: TGTGCCAGCAGCTTAGTCGGGGAAACTGAAGCTTTCTTT; CDR3aa: CASSLVGETEAFF
v_gene: TRBV12-3/TRBV12-4; d_gene: TRBD1; j_gene: TRBJ1-2; abundance: .; CDR3nt: TGTGCCAGCAGTCTCTGGGACAGCAATGGCTACACCTTC; CDR3aa: CASSLWDSNGYTF
v_gene: TRBV7-9; d_gene: TRBD2; j_gene: TRBJ2-7; abundance: .; CDR3nt: TGTGCCAGCAGCCCTAGCGGGGGAACCTACGAGCAGTACTTC; CDR3aa: CASSPSGGTYEQYF
v_gene: TRBV7-3; d_gene: TRBD2; j_gene: TRBJ2-3; abundance: few; CDR3nt: TGTGCCAGCAGCTTAACGGCCAGGGAGGGGGATACGCAGTATTTT; CDR3aa: CASSLTAREGDTQYF
v_gene: TRBV5-1; d_gene: .; j_gene: TRBJ1-5; abundance: .; CDR3nt: TGCGCCAGCAGCTGGGCGAGTAATCAGCCCCAGCATTTT; CDR3aa: CASSWASNQPQHF
v_gene: TRBV29-1; d_gene: .; j_gene: TRBJ1-1; abundance: .; CDR3nt: TGCAGCGCCGAACCCCTTGCGGGTCTAAACACTGAAGCTTTCTTT; CDR3aa: CSAEPLAGLNTEAFF
v_gene: TRBV28; d_gene: .; j_gene: TRBJ1-2; abundance: once; CDR3nt: TGTGCCAGCAGTTTACGCGGCGGGTACCCATCCTATGGCTACACCTTC; CDR3aa: CASSLRGGYPSYGYTF
v_gene: TRBV5-4; d_gene: TRBD2; j_gene: TRBJ2-1; abundance: .; CDR3nt: TGTGCCAGCAGCTTATCCAGCGGGGGCTCCTACAATGAGCAGTTCTTC; CDR3aa: CASSLSSGGSYNEQFF
v_gene: TRBV6-5; d_gene: .; j_gene: TRBJ2-7; abundance: .; CDR3nt: TGTGCCAGCAGTTCTGGGGGCGGCGTTAGCTTGGACGAGCAGTACTTC; CDR3aa: CASSSGGGVSLDEQYF
v_gene: TRBV27; d_gene: TRBD1; j_gene: TRBJ1-2; abundance: .; CDR3nt: TGTGCCAGCAGTCTCCAGGGGACAGCCATCAACTATGGCTACACCTTC; CDR3aa: CASSLQGTAINYGYTF
v_gene: TRBV27; d_gene: .; j_gene: TRBJ1-1; abundance: .; CDR3nt: TGTGCCAGCAGTCCCTTGGGGGGGTGGGGTGAAGCTTTCTTT; CDR3aa: CASSPLGGWGEAFF
v_gene: TRBV27; d_gene: .; j_gene: TRBJ1-6; abundance: .; CDR3nt: TGTGCCAGCAGCCCCTTCCTAACGGGTTTTACAGGGAATTCACCCCTCCACTTT; CDR3aa: CASSPFLTGFTGNSPLHF
v_gene: TRBV5-4; d_gene: TRBD1; j_gene: TRBJ1-4; abundance: .; CDR3nt: TGTGCCAGCAGCAAAGGGACAGGGGGGACGGGGAATAATGAAAAACTGTTTTTT; CDR3aa: CASSKGTGGTGNNEKLFF
v_gene: TRBV9; d_gene: .; j_gene: TRBJ2-1; abundance: .; CDR3nt: TGTGCCGGTAGCGCCTGGGCCCCCCTACGCAATGAGCAGTTCTTC; CDR3aa: CAGSAWAPLRNEQFF
v_gene: TRBV30; d_gene: TRBD1; j_gene: TRBJ1-5; abundance: .; CDR3nt: TGTGCCTGGAGTGTAACCCGGACAGGGGGAAATCAGCCCCAGCATTTT; CDR3aa: CAWSVTRTGGNQPQHF
v_gene: TRBV4-3; d_gene: .; j_gene: TRBJ2-6; abundance: .; CDR3nt: TGCGCCAGCAGCCAAGACTGGGACTCGTCCGTCTCTGGGGCCAACGTCCTGACTTTC; CDR3aa: CASSQDWDSSVSGANVLTF
v_gene: TRBV5-6; d_gene: .; j_gene: TRBJ1-1; abundance: .; CDR3nt: TGTGCCAGCAGGATTGCGGGATGGAACACTGAAGCTTTCTTT; CDR3aa: CASRIAGWNTEAFF
v_gene: TRBV24-1; d_gene: .; j_gene: TRBJ2-2; abundance: .; CDR3nt: TGTGCCACCTCTACTCACCACATGGCCGCGAACACCGGGGAGCTGTTTTTT; CDR3aa: CATSTHHMAANTGELFF
v_gene: TRBV10-3; d_gene: .; j_gene: TRBJ2-5; abundance: .; CDR3nt: TGTGCCATCAGACGGGGGCCCCAAGAGACCCAGTACTTC; CDR3aa: CAIRRGPQETQYF
v_gene: TRBV27; d_gene: TRBD1; j_gene: TRBJ1-1; abundance: .; CDR3nt: TGTGCCAGCAGAGAGGACAGGGGGGCGAGACCCTACACTGAAGCTTTCTTT; CDR3aa: CASREDRGARPYTEAFF
v_gene: TRBV5-1; d_gene: .; j_gene: TRBJ2-2; abundance: .; CDR3nt: TGCGCCAGCAGTCCTCGGAACACCGGGGAGCTGTTTTTT; CDR3aa: CASSPRNTGELFF
v_gene: TRBV6-6; d_gene: .; j_gene: TRBJ2-1; abundance: .; CDR3nt: TGTGCCAGCAGTCAGCGAGGCAATGAGCAGTTCTTC; CDR3aa: CASSQRGNEQFF
v_gene: TRBV19; d_gene: .; j_gene: TRBJ1-2; abundance: .; CDR3nt: TGTGCCAGTAGTATCCTAGCCCAACAGCCTAACTATGGCTACACCTTC; CDR3aa: CASSILAQQPNYGYTF
v_gene: TRBV18; d_gene: TRBD1; j_gene: TRBJ2-2; abundance: .; CDR3nt: TGTGCCAGCTCACCCCGGACAGGGGACACCGGGGAGCTGTTTTTT; CDR3aa: CASSPRTGDTGELFF
v_gene: TRBV9; d_gene: .; j_gene: TRBJ2-1; abundance: .; CDR3nt: TGTGCCAGCAGCGAATCCGGGGCCCCAGGCAATGAGCAGTTCTTC; CDR3aa: CASSESGAPGNEQFF
v_gene: TRBV19; d_gene: TRBD2; j_gene: TRBJ2-7; abundance: .; CDR3nt: TGTGCCAGTAGTACCGGACTAGCGGGAGGTTTGGAGGAGCAGTACTTC; CDR3aa: CASSTGLAGGLEEQYF
v_gene: TRBV27; d_gene: TRBD2; j_gene: TRBJ2-7; abundance: .; CDR3nt: TGTGCCAGCAGGGAACCGGGGGGCTACGAGCAGTACTTC; CDR3aa: CASREPGGYEQYF
v_gene: TRBV9; d_gene: TRBD1; j_gene: TRBJ1-1; abundance: once; CDR3nt: TGTGCCAGCAGCGTAGGCCCTTTTGTCCGACAGGGTGGGACTGAAGCTTTCTTT; CDR3aa: CASSVGPFVRQGGTEAFF
v_gene: TRBV6-5; d_gene: TRBD1; j_gene: TRBJ2-7; abundance: .; CDR3nt: TGTGCCAGCAGTTACTCAGGGACAGCGCCTTACGAGCAGTACTTC; CDR3aa: CASSYSGTAPYEQYF
v_gene: TRBV7-9; d_gene: .; j_gene: TRBJ1-5; abundance: .; CDR3nt: TGTGCCAGCAGCTCATATCCGGGCAGCTCACTTAGCAATCAGCCCCAGCATTTT; CDR3aa: CASSSYPGSSLSNQPQHF